Listed below are T cell receptor beta chains from one sample, sequenced in a study of T cell changes during pregnancy in multiple sclerosis. Sequencing was performed with immunoSEQ multiplex PCR; in TCRdb, only in-frame clones are kept and a portion is missing. The sample holds tens of thousands of clones; 91% are singletons and the top ten take 9.5% to 13%. Sequences were derived from CD8+ T cells from peripheral blood mononuclear cells, sampled after pregnancy. These receptors all stem from a female donor with multiple sclerosis, enrolled in a pregnancy study. The CDR3 runs from the conserved cysteine through the conserved F or W. Fields, in order: D gene, J gene, V gene, clone size, CDR3 DNA, CDR3 protein. A D gene is named only where the DNA matches it firmly. The size of a clone is reported for some rows only, either as once, few or many, or as a class for expanded clones.

D gene: NA
J gene: TRBJ2-6
V gene: TRBV9
clone size: NA
CDR3 DNA: TGTGCCAGCAGCCCGACGGGGTTAACTGGGGCCAACGTCCTGACTTTC
CDR3 protein: CASSPTGLTGANVLTF

D gene: TRBD1
J gene: TRBJ1-5
V gene: TRBV5-6
clone size: NA
CDR3 DNA: TGTGCCAGCAGCACAGGGGGGGCTTATCAGCCCCAGCATTTT
CDR3 protein: CASSTGGAYQPQHF

D gene: NA
J gene: TRBJ1-2
V gene: TRBV5-6
clone size: NA
CDR3 DNA: TGTGCCAGCAGCTTAGGGGTGGGTTACACCTTC
CDR3 protein: CASSLGVGYTF

D gene: TRBD1
J gene: TRBJ1-5
V gene: TRBV27
clone size: NA
CDR3 DNA: TGTGCCAGCAGTCTAGGGACAGGGGGCAATCAGCCCCAGCATTTT
CDR3 protein: CASSLGTGGNQPQHF

D gene: NA
J gene: TRBJ2-3
V gene: TRBV7-9
clone size: NA
CDR3 DNA: TGTGCCAGTCAAGACCCCAGGGCTCCGGATGGGGGCACAGATACGCAGTATTTT
CDR3 protein: CASQDPRAPDGGTDTQYF

D gene: TRBD1
J gene: TRBJ1-1
V gene: TRBV19
clone size: many
CDR3 DNA: TGTGCCAGTAGTGCCAACCAGGGGGGCACTGAAGCTTTCTTT
CDR3 protein: CASSANQGGTEAFF

D gene: NA
J gene: TRBJ2-7
V gene: TRBV6-1
clone size: once
CDR3 DNA: TGTGCCAGCAGTGGAGGCGAGCAGTACTTC
CDR3 protein: CASSGGEQYF

D gene: TRBD1
J gene: TRBJ1-3
V gene: TRBV7-9
clone size: NA
CDR3 DNA: TGTGCCAGCAGCCCATCCCCGGGACAGAACCCGAGCTCTGGAAACACCATATATTTT
CDR3 protein: CASSPSPGQNPSSGNTIYF

D gene: TRBD1
J gene: TRBJ2-1
V gene: TRBV9
clone size: NA
CDR3 DNA: TGTGCCAGCAGCGCGACAGGGAACGGTGAGCAGTTCTTC
CDR3 protein: CASSATGNGEQFF

D gene: NA
J gene: TRBJ2-3
V gene: TRBV28
clone size: NA
CDR3 DNA: TGTGCCACCACAGCCCAGTGGACAGATACGCAGTATTTT
CDR3 protein: CATTAQWTDTQYF

D gene: NA
J gene: TRBJ2-2
V gene: TRBV7-6
clone size: NA
CDR3 DNA: TGTGCCAGCAGCTTAGAACAGTACACCGGGGAGCTGTTTTTT
CDR3 protein: CASSLEQYTGELFF

D gene: NA
J gene: TRBJ2-7
V gene: TRBV2
clone size: NA
CDR3 DNA: TGTGCCAGCAGTTTCGGACTTTCCCCCTACGAGCAGTACTTC
CDR3 protein: CASSFGLSPYEQYF

D gene: TRBD2
J gene: TRBJ2-1
V gene: TRBV9
clone size: NA
CDR3 DNA: TGTGCCAGCAGCGGGACTAGCGGGCGGGAGCAGTTCTTC
CDR3 protein: CASSGTSGREQFF

D gene: NA
J gene: TRBJ1-4
V gene: TRBV15
clone size: NA
CDR3 DNA: TGTGCCACCAGCCCCCGGGGGTCTAATGAAAAACTGTTTTTT
CDR3 protein: CATSPRGSNEKLFF

D gene: NA
J gene: TRBJ1-2
V gene: TRBV7-9
clone size: NA
CDR3 DNA: TGTGCCAGCAGCTTAGGGAGTAATGGCTACACCTTC
CDR3 protein: CASSLGSNGYTF

D gene: NA
J gene: TRBJ1-1
V gene: TRBV30
clone size: NA
CDR3 DNA: TGTGCCTGGAGTCCCTTTAGAGACCATCGCGGGACTGAAGCTTTCTTT
CDR3 protein: CAWSPFRDHRGTEAFF

D gene: TRBD2
J gene: TRBJ2-7
V gene: TRBV5-1
clone size: NA
CDR3 DNA: TGCGCCAGCAGCTTTAGCTGGGGGGGATACGAGCAGTACTTC
CDR3 protein: CASSFSWGGYEQYF

D gene: TRBD1
J gene: TRBJ1-2
V gene: TRBV7-2
clone size: NA
CDR3 DNA: TGTGCCAGCAGTTCCACCGGGACAGGGAGCTATGGCTACACCTTC
CDR3 protein: CASSSTGTGSYGYTF

D gene: NA
J gene: TRBJ1-5
V gene: TRBV7-3
clone size: NA
CDR3 DNA: TGTGCCAGCAGCCCCCTCCAGGGCAGAGCTCAGCCCCAGCATTTT
CDR3 protein: CASSPLQGRAQPQHF

D gene: NA
J gene: TRBJ2-1
V gene: TRBV6-1
clone size: NA
CDR3 DNA: TGTGCCAGCACCTACAGGGTCCATGAGCAGTTCTTC
CDR3 protein: CASTYRVHEQFF

D gene: TRBD1
J gene: TRBJ1-2
V gene: TRBV9
clone size: NA
CDR3 DNA: TGTGCCAGCAGCCAAGGACAGGGGGCGCGTATCTATGGCTACACCTTC
CDR3 protein: CASSQGQGARIYGYTF

D gene: TRBD1
J gene: TRBJ2-1
V gene: TRBV9
clone size: once
CDR3 DNA: TGTGCCAGCAGCGTAGAGGGACAGGGGTTGTTGGATGAGCAGTTCTTC
CDR3 protein: CASSVEGQGLLDEQFF

D gene: NA
J gene: TRBJ2-7
V gene: TRBV13
clone size: NA
CDR3 DNA: TGTGCCAGCAGCCACTCCTACGAGCAGTACTTC
CDR3 protein: CASSHSYEQYF

D gene: NA
J gene: TRBJ1-1
V gene: TRBV7-9
clone size: NA
CDR3 DNA: TGTGCCAGCAGCCAAGCGTCCGCGAACACTGAAGCTTTCTTT
CDR3 protein: CASSQASANTEAFF

D gene: NA
J gene: TRBJ2-7
V gene: TRBV7-6
clone size: NA
CDR3 DNA: TGTGCCAGCAGCCCGAGTCCGGCAGGGGAATACGAGCAGTACTTC
CDR3 protein: CASSPSPAGEYEQYF

D gene: TRBD1
J gene: TRBJ1-2
V gene: TRBV18
clone size: NA
CDR3 DNA: TGTGCCAGCTCACCATGGACAGGGGGGAAAGGCACCTTC
CDR3 protein: CASSPWTGGKGTF

D gene: NA
J gene: TRBJ2-5
V gene: TRBV5-1
clone size: NA
CDR3 DNA: TGCGCCAGCAGCTTGTCCGGGGGAAGCGAGACCCAGTACTTC
CDR3 protein: CASSLSGGSETQYF

D gene: NA
J gene: TRBJ2-2
V gene: TRBV14
clone size: few
CDR3 DNA: TGTGCCAGCAGCTCTCGGGCGTGGTATCGAGAGGACAATGAGGAGCTGTTTTTT
CDR3 protein: CASSSRAWYREDNEELFF

D gene: TRBD1
J gene: TRBJ1-1
V gene: TRBV27
clone size: NA
CDR3 DNA: TGTGCCAGCAGTTACTCCTCAGGGGACAGGGTAAATGAAGCTTTCTTT
CDR3 protein: CASSYSSGDRVNEAFF

D gene: TRBD1
J gene: TRBJ1-2
V gene: TRBV5-4
clone size: NA
CDR3 DNA: TGTGCCAGCAGCTACCCGGGACAGGCTAACTATGGCTACACCTTC
CDR3 protein: CASSYPGQANYGYTF

D gene: TRBD1
J gene: TRBJ1-2
V gene: TRBV5-5
clone size: NA
CDR3 DNA: TGTGCCAGCAGCTTGGACAGGGGCCGAAATGGCTACACCTTC
CDR3 protein: CASSLDRGRNGYTF

D gene: NA
J gene: TRBJ2-6
V gene: TRBV5-6
clone size: few
CDR3 DNA: TGTGCCAGCAGCTTGGTTTCGGGAATTGGCTCTGGGGCCAACGTCCTGACTTTC
CDR3 protein: CASSLVSGIGSGANVLTF

D gene: NA
J gene: TRBJ1-6
V gene: TRBV5-6
clone size: NA
CDR3 DNA: TGTGCCAGCAGCCAAACCATACTCGGGACTCTCCACTTT
CDR3 protein: CASSQTILGTLHF

D gene: TRBD1
J gene: TRBJ1-5
V gene: TRBV4-1
clone size: NA
CDR3 DNA: TGCGCCAGCAGCCAAGGGACAGGGGGTTGGCCCCAGCATTTT
CDR3 protein: CASSQGTGGWPQHF

D gene: TRBD2
J gene: TRBJ2-7
V gene: TRBV28
clone size: NA
CDR3 DNA: TGTGCCACCGAAGCCGGGACTAGCGGGAGGATGGGGGCGGGGGAGCAGTACTTC
CDR3 protein: CATEAGTSGRMGAGEQYF

D gene: NA
J gene: TRBJ2-3
V gene: TRBV11-1
clone size: NA
CDR3 DNA: TGTGCCAGCAGCTTAACGGTCTCCACAGATACGCAGTATTTT
CDR3 protein: CASSLTVSTDTQYF

D gene: NA
J gene: TRBJ1-2
V gene: TRBV2
clone size: NA
CDR3 DNA: TGTGCCAGTCAAGACAGGATCTATGGCTACACCTTC
CDR3 protein: CASQDRIYGYTF

D gene: TRBD2
J gene: TRBJ2-3
V gene: TRBV5-4
clone size: NA
CDR3 DNA: TGTGCCAGCAGCCTTCGGCGGGAGATGGGCACAGATACGCAGTATTTT
CDR3 protein: CASSLRREMGTDTQYF

D gene: TRBD1
J gene: TRBJ1-5
V gene: TRBV5-1
clone size: NA
CDR3 DNA: TGCGCCAGCAGCTCCTTCCGGTGGACAGGGGGCAAGTGTCAGCCCCAGCATTTT
CDR3 protein: CASSSFRWTGGKCQPQHF

D gene: NA
J gene: TRBJ1-1
V gene: TRBV27
clone size: NA
CDR3 DNA: TGTGCCAGCAGTCCCGTATTCGACTTGAACACTGAAGCTTTCTTT
CDR3 protein: CASSPVFDLNTEAFF

D gene: NA
J gene: TRBJ1-1
V gene: TRBV9
clone size: NA
CDR3 DNA: TGTGCCAGCAGCCCCCGGGGAGGGAGGAACACTGAAGCTTTCTTT
CDR3 protein: CASSPRGGRNTEAFF

D gene: TRBD1
J gene: TRBJ1-1
V gene: TRBV5-5
clone size: NA
CDR3 DNA: TGTGCCAGCAGCTCAGGGACAGGGACTAACACTGAAGCTTTCTTT
CDR3 protein: CASSSGTGTNTEAFF

D gene: NA
J gene: TRBJ2-3
V gene: TRBV11-3
clone size: NA
CDR3 DNA: TGTGCCAGCAGCACCGAGGCTGGGGATACGCAGTATTTT
CDR3 protein: CASSTEAGDTQYF